The sample holds one count of the clone carrying this T cell receptor (beta chain). It was with a sample-barcoded 5' primer and a J-beta primer mix that a second PCR of about 7 to 12 cycles was run. Each of the samples gave a minimum of 2.5 million paired-end reads that contained CDR3. TCRdb re-called the 5' RACE reads with MiXCR, one entry per CDR3 protein. The profile shows around 1,500,000 distinct CDR3 sequences, around two fifths of them singletons. The V gene lost 2 bases and the J gene lost 0 bases, with 8 bases spanning the gap. This CDR3 is 14 amino acids long. CDR1 and CDR2 (germline): LNHDA, SQIVND (reference sequence). This entry comes from a study of blood T cells in healthy people across ages.

The receptor comes from a young woman in good health. The sequenced material came from blood. This rearrangement joins TRBV19 to TRBJ2-7; tentative D call: TRBD1 (6 bases). The CDR3 bases are TGTGCCAGTAGTATAAAGGACAGCTCCTACGAGCAGTACTTC. This translates into CASSIKDSSYEQYF.